This T cell receptor (beta chain) was observed in a study of T cells after yellow fever vaccination. Comments on this clonotype: Its specificity is unknown.

Broader study findings: Secondary responses were weaker yet peaked faster, day 5 versus 15.

By 5'RACE template switching, TCR cDNA was produced, with a universal primer site and UMIs added in the process. TCRdb fed the 5' RACE reads into MiXCR, producing one record per CDR3 protein. The top ten clones hold roughly a third of a sample with 60,000 to 85,000 distinct CDR3 sequences, roughly 7.4% of them seen once. Looked up from germline, CDR1 is LGHNA and CDR2 is YSLEER. Trimming shortened V by 1 base and J by 4 bases, and 7 bases separated the two germline ends. This CDR3 comprises 13 residues. The receptor was isolated from a man aged 18 to 29 who received the YFV17D yellow fever vaccine. Sequenced here: CD8+ T cells sorted from PBMCs, sampled roughly 5 days after the first yellow fever vaccination. V gene TRBV4-3 combines with J gene TRBJ2-5; D uncertain. The CDR3 DNA is TGCGCCAGCAGCCAAGGCTTCTTAGAGACCCAGTACTTC. It encodes CASSQGFLETQYF.